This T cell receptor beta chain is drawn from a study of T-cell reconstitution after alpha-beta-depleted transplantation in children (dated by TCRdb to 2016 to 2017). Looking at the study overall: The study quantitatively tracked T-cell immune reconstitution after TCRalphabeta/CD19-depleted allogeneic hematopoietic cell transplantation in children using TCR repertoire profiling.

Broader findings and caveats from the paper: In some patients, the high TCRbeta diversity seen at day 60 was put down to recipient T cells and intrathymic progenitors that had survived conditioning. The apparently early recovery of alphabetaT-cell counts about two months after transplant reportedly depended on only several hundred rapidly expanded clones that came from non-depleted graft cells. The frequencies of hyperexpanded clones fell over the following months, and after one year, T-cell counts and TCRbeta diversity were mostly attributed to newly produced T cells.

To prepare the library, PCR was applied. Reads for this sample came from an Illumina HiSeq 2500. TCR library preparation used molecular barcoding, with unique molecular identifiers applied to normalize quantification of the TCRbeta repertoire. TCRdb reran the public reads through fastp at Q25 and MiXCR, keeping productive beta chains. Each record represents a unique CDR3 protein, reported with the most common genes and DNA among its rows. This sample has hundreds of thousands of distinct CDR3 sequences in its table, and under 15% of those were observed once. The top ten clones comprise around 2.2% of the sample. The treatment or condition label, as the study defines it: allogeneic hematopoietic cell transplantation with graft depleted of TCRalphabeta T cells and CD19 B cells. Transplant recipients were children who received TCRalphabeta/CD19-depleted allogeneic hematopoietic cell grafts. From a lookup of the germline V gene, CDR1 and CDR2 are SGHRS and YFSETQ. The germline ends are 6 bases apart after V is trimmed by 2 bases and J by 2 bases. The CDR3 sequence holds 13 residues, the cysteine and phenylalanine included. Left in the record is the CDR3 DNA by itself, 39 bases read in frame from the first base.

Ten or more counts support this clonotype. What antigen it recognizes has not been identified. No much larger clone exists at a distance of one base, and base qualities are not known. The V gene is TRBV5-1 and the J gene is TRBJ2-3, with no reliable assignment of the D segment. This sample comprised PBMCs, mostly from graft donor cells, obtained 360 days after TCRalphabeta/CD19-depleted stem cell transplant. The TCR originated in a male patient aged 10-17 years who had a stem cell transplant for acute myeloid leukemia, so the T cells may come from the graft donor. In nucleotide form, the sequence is TGCGCCAGCAGCTTAGGGCCCACAGATACGCAGTATTTT. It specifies CASSLGPTDTQYF.